The 21 T cell receptor beta chains listed next were all sequenced from one sample in a study of blood T cell repertoires in COVID-19 (dated by TCRdb to the early 2020s). Libraries were made using the immunoSEQ multiplex PCR assay. Held by TCRdb, this immuneACCESS table contains in-frame sequences only and omits some clones. Under half of the omission traces to an unresolved V gene where checked; the cause of the rest is unknown. Here the sample has about 300,000 clones; roughly 90% occur a single time. The ten largest clones take up about 1.8% of the sample. Sequencing was done on a sample of PBMCs or T cells enriched from blood (not recorded which). The receptor source for this set is a woman aged 40 to 49 who had recovered from COVID-19.

V gene TRBV30 combines with J gene TRBJ1-1; 9 bases line up with TRBD1. Unmatched junction bases numbered 4, after V lost 4 bases and J lost 4 bases. Germline V gene sequence: CDR1 GTSNPN, CDR2 SVGIG (reference sequence). This CDR3 is built from 13 residues. CDR3 in DNA: TGTGCCTGGAACCTACAGGGGGCCACTGAAGCTTTCTTT. This translates into CAWNLQGATEAFF.

The chain is built from TRBV24-1 and TRBJ2-3; 10 bases align to TRBD2. The germline gives CDR1 KGHDR, CDR2 SFDVKD. V shed 4 bases, J shed 5 bases, and the junction held 5 bases outside the gene matches. The CDR3 covers 15 residues. The CDR3 DNA sequence: TGTGCCACCAGTGAGAGCGGGAGGGCAGGAGATACGCAGTATTTT. It specifies CATSESGRAGDTQYF.

This chain joins TRBV5-1 and TRBJ1-2; D is unresolved. Trimming took off 0 bases at V and 1 base at J, with 19 bases between the two ends. The CDR3 totals 18 residues. Germline CDR1 SGHRS, CDR2 YFSETQ. CDR3 DNA: TGCGCCAGCAGCTTGGGTATTCTGAGCCCTATTGTTAACTATGGCTACACCTTC. It codes for CASSLGILSPIVNYGYTF.

This clone was counted once. The CDR3 coding sequence is TGTGCCAGCAGCGTAGGCGGGGGGACCCATAATTCACCCCTCCACTTT. It encodes CASSVGGGTHNSPLHF. V usage is TRBV9 and J usage is TRBJ1-6; D might be TRBD1 (5 bases). CDR1 SGDLS and CDR2 YYNGEE come from the germline V gene. Trimming took 0 bases from V and 5 from J, leaving 12 bases between them. The CDR3 runs 16 residues.

This clone showed up just a few times. The chain combines TRBV7-9 with TRBJ1-4; D gene ambiguous. V shed 4 bases and J shed 14 bases, with 14 bases lying between them. From germline, CDR1 is SEHNR and CDR2 FQNEAQ (reference sequence). The CDR3 has 12 amino acids. The CDR3 region has the DNA TGTGCCAGCAGCTCGACGGGGTCGGCTCTGTTTTTT. It is translated as CASSSTGSALFF.

The chain recombines TRBV5-4 with TRBJ1-1, with D perhaps matching TRBD1 (5 bases). The CDR3 is made up of 15 amino acids. Germline V gene lookup returns CDR1 SGHNT and CDR2 YYREEE (reference sequence). The V end was cut by 4 bases, the J end by 5 bases, with 18 bases between. This chain's CDR3 is CASSPPAQGSTEAFF. CDR3 DNA sequence: TGTGCCAGCAGCCCCCCGGCCCAGGGAAGTACTGAAGCTTTCTTT.

The chain links TRBV6-5 to TRBJ1-2, with D perhaps matching TRBD1 (6 bases). Germline lookup yields CDR1 MNHEY and CDR2 SVGAGI. The CDR3 has 14 amino acids. The V gene lost 7 bases and the J gene lost 2 bases, with 14 bases spanning the gap. CDR3 DNA sequence: TGTGCCAGCAAGAGGGGGTCACCAAACTATGGCTACACCTTC. It is translated as CASKRGSPNYGYTF.

Note on this clone: It may be a read error: a sequence one base away is much more abundant. The chain couples TRBV6-5 to TRBJ1-5; 7 bases map to TRBD1. The CDR3 loop spans 15 amino acids. J was trimmed by 0 bases and V by 6 bases; bases with no gene match: 5. Germline lookup yields CDR1 MNHEY and CDR2 SVGAGI. As DNA, the CDR3 is TGTGCCAGCAGGAAGGGACAGTATAGCAATCAGCCCCAGCATTTT. Amino acid sequence: CASRKGQYSNQPQHF.

The rearrangement links TRBV30 to TRBJ1-2, with unresolved D. The CDR3 sequence is 13 residues long. Trimming removed 7 bases at V and 2 bases at J, with 14 bases between. Germline values: CDR1 GTSNPN, CDR2 SVGIG (reference sequence). CDR3 sequence (DNA): TGTGCCTCGTCGTTGGGCCCAAACTATGGCTACACCTTC. Translating it yields CASSLGPNYGYTF.

The rearrangement joins TRBV29-1 to TRBJ1-1; D gene unclear. The CDR3 totals 12 residues. Trimming took 5 bases from V and 1 from J, leaving 8 bases between them. Germline assignment: CDR1 SQVTM and CDR2 ANQGSEA. CDR3 in amino acids: CSVWSGNTEAFF. For the CDR3, the DNA is TGCAGCGTTTGGAGCGGGAACACTGAAGCTTTCTTT.

V is TRBV5-1 and J is TRBJ2-2; D is uncertain. The V end lost 4 bases, the J end lost 8 bases, and 9 bases lay between the germline ends. Germline V gene data show CDR1 as SGHRS and CDR2 as YFSETQ. The CDR3 runs to 12 residues. CDR3 in DNA: TGCGCCAGCAGCCCCCTAGATGGGGAGCTGTTTTTT. As protein: CASSPLDGELFF.

V is TRBV19 and J is TRBJ1-1; the D gene is possibly TRBD1 (6 bases). The CDR3 is 18 amino acids. Deletions cut 4 bases from V and 9 bases from J, with 30 bases between. CDR1 and CDR2 (germline): LNHDA, SQIVND (reference sequence). Here the CDR3 reads CASSTRSIVPGHSKQAFF. The CDR3 DNA sequence: TGTGCCAGTAGTACACGCTCAATTGTTCCGGGACATTCCAAACAAGCTTTCTTT.

CDR3 in DNA: TGTGCCAGCCGGACAGGGGCAGGGGAGCAGTACTTC. Amino acids: CASRTGAGEQYF. The chain has TRBV19 and TRBJ2-7; 9 nucleotides line up with TRBD1. Germline V gene sequence: CDR1 LNHDA, CDR2 SQIVND (reference sequence). The CDR3 contains 12 residues. V lost 9 bases to trimming and J lost 7 bases; unmatched junction nucleotides: 7.

This chain links TRBV7-8 with TRBJ1-5, with D possibly TRBD1 on 5 matching bases. This CDR3 comprises 16 residues. V lost 1 base and J 7 bases, leaving 17 bases between the germline ends. Germline V lookup: CDR1 SGHVS, CDR2 FQNEAQ. CDR3 in amino acids: CASSLVAGIRGQPQHF. In DNA, the CDR3 is TGTGCCAGCAGCTTAGTGGCAGGGATTAGAGGACAGCCCCAGCATTTT. Drawing the rest from reference TRBV7-8 and TRBJ1-5, the complete variable domain is GAGVSQSPRYKVAKRGQDVALRCDPISGHVSLFWYQQALGQGPEFLTYFQNEAQLDKSGLPSDRFFAERPEGSVSTLKIQRTQQEDSAVYLCASSLVAGIRGQPQHFGDGTRLSIL.

The rearrangement joins TRBV20-1 to TRBJ2-1, with TRBD2 identical over 9 bases. CDR3 size: 16 residues. After removal of 3 bases from V and 2 bases from J, the junction contained 8 bases not matched to a gene. Germline CDR1 is DFQATT and CDR2 is SNEGSKA (reference sequence). CDR3 region: CSASHPSGATYNEQFF. In DNA form, the CDR3 reads TGCAGTGCTAGTCACCCTAGCGGGGCCACCTACAATGAGCAGTTCTTC.

This chain connects TRBV5-8 to TRBJ2-5; tentative D call: TRBD2 (5 bases). The CDR3 sequence is 14 residues long. Looked up from germline, CDR1 is SGHTS and CDR2 is YDEGEE. V lost 9 bases to trimming and J lost 4 bases, with 19 bases between them. The chain's CDR3 is CATRPRGFRETQYF. The DNA for the CDR3 is TGTGCCACTCGCCCCCGGGGTTTTAGAGAGACCCAGTACTTC.

This rearrangement joins TRBV5-6 to TRBJ1-6; 9 bases fit TRBD1. From germline, CDR1 is SGHDT and CDR2 YYEEEE. The ends lost 5 bases at V and 9 bases at J; junction bases unmatched: 6. The CDR3 totals 14 residues. The CDR3 protein is CASSRRQGVSPLHF. The CDR3 bases are TGTGCCAGCAGTCGACGACAGGGGGTTTCACCCCTCCACTTT.

V usage is TRBV5-1 and J usage is TRBJ2-5; 11 nucleotides agree with TRBD1. Germline assignment: CDR1 SGHRS and CDR2 YFSETQ. The V gene end was trimmed by 6 bases and the J gene end by 3 bases; junction bases not matched to a gene: 10. CDR3 length: 16 amino acids. DNA for the CDR3: TGCGCCAGCAACCGGATGGGACAGGGGGTAGAAGAGACCCAGTACTTC. Protein sequence: CASNRMGQGVEETQYF.

This clone was counted a single time. The chain joins TRBV4-1 to TRBJ1-4; no definite D call. Trimming took off 0 bases at V and 8 bases at J, with 13 bases between the two ends. The germline CDR1 and CDR2 sequences are MGHRA and YSYEKL. The CDR3 is 15 residues long. The CDR3: CASSQDARLYEKLFF. The CDR3 nucleotides read TGCGCCAGCAGCCAAGACGCTCGGTTATACGAAAAACTGTTTTTT.

The gene calls are TRBV7-3 and TRBJ2-2, with TRBD2 matching over 14 bases. Germline V gives CDR1 SGHTA, CDR2 FQGTGA. Trimming at V came to 5 bases and at J to 9 bases, leaving 5 bases not matched to a gene. This CDR3 spans 15 amino acids. The CDR3 DNA reads as TGTGCCAGCAGCCGTGGGACTAGCGGGAGTCGGGAGCTGTTTTTT. Its protein product is CASSRGTSGSRELFF.

The J gene is TRBJ2-3, the V gene TRBV3-1 (or the pseudogene TRBV3-2); D is possibly TRBD1 (6 bases). The CDR3 has 16 residues. Trimming removed 0 bases at V and 5 bases at J, with 15 bases between. CDR1 and CDR2 (germline): LGHDT, YNNKEL (reference sequence). The CDR3 region has the DNA TGTGCCAGCAGCCAAGAGGGGGCTAGTGTGGTAGATACGCAGTATTTT. This encodes CASSQEGASVVDTQYF.